This T cell receptor (beta chain) was captured by sequencing in a study of shared clonotypes between healthy human individuals. Looking at the study overall: Each donor's CD4 naive and CD4 memory cells filled three plates apiece, CD8 naive two, and CD8 memory one.

Original data processing: Junction-only sequences without quality scores were provided by ImmunoSEQ, so filtering was different. Assay used: immunoSEQ multiplex PCR; TCRdb lists only in-frame clones, some missing. Clone size and V and J calls were adopted from that table, with D and trimming inferred from the DNA. The profile covers about 2 million clones, with less than 95% appearing a single time and more than 0.95% taken by the ten largest. Naive-designated CD8 cells lacked CD45RO, were positively enriched for CCR7, and omitted terminally differentiated effector memory CD45RA+ cells. This clone appeared a single time. The antigen remains unidentified. This CDR3 is also generated by other DNA sequences in the sample. V lost 0 bases and J 3 bases, leaving 8 bases between the germline ends. Germline lookup yields CDR1 GTSNPN and CDR2 SVGIG (reference sequence). The CDR3 has 13 amino acids. Whole-study results and caveats: Compared with memory subsets, naive subsets generally had larger estimated richness.

This TCR came from a young man in good health. Sequenced: naive CD8+ T cells sorted from blood. The chain joins TRBV30 to TRBJ1-2; D is uncertain. This chain's CDR3 is CAWSVGGYYGYTF. In DNA form, the CDR3 reads TGTGCCTGGAGTGTAGGCGGCTACTATGGCTACACCTTC.